What follows are 26 T cell receptor beta chains derived from one specimen sequenced in a study of T cell clonality in common variable immunodeficiency. This table comes from immunoSEQ multiplex PCR, and its TCRdb copy is limited to in-frame clones, with some not included. The table lists around 15,000 clones, with no singletons. Study observations and caveats: Fewer deletions and N-nucleotide insertions were reportedly seen in common variable immunodeficiency TCR beta sequences.

Antigens for these TCRs are unknown. The material sequenced was peripheral blood mononuclear cells. Source of these receptors: a human donor with common variable immunodeficiency.

As for this clone: The read is 3 residues too short to cover the CDR3 end, so that end is filled in from the germline J gene. This chain uses TRBV19 with TRBJ2-3, with TRBD1 matching 9 bases. The junction had 6 bases not matched to a gene; V was cut back by 3 bases and J by 5 bases. CDR3 length equals 15 residues. Germline CDR1 LNHDA, CDR2 SQIVND (reference sequence). CDR3 bases read: TGTGCCAGTAGTATTCTCGGACAGGGGATAGATACG. Its protein product is CASSILGQGIDT. The full CDR3 protein reads CASSILGQGIDTQYF.

This clone was observed a handful of times. The read terminates 3 residues ahead of where the CDR3 ends, so the germline J gene completes it. The rearrangement joins TRBV29-1 to TRBJ2-5; a weak D match, TRBD2 (6 bases). Germline loops: CDR1 SQVTM, CDR2 ANQGSEA. The germline V and J ends were trimmed by 6 bases and 5 bases, with 16 bases remaining between them. The length of the CDR3 is 13 residues. The sequenced part of the CDR3 DNA is TGCAGCGTGGGGCCTCGGGCGGGGGAGACC. It codes for CSVGPRAGET. The entire CDR3 protein reads CSVGPRAGETQYF.

Note on this clone: The read terminates 3 residues before the CDR3 end, so the remaining end is supplied by the germline J gene. The chain combines TRBV7-9 with TRBJ1-5; D might be TRBD1 (6 bases). CDR3 length: 14 residues. Germline V lookup: CDR1 SEHNR, CDR2 FQNEAQ (reference sequence). Trimming left V 4 bases short and J 5 bases short, with 12 bases between. The CDR3 bases that were read are TGTGCCAGCAGCTCCGACAGGACCCATCAGCCC. It encodes CASSSDRTHQP. The complete CDR3 sequence is CASSSDRTHQPQHF.

At least ten counts were recorded for this clone. From the germline J gene comes the end of the CDR3, since the read stops 3 residues before it. V and J are TRBV19 and TRBJ2-7, with 7 positions matching TRBD1. The germline V gene has CDR1 LNHDA and CDR2 SQIVND (reference sequence). This CDR3 spans 14 amino acids. Trimming took 5 bases from V and 0 from J; bases not matched to a gene: 4. The CDR3 region is CASSPQGSSYEQYF. CDR3 DNA, as far as it was read: TGTGCCAGTAGTCCACAGGGGAGCTCCTACGAG.

As to this clone: The junction does not match germline at one end; this may be a read error. The CDR3 is cut off 3 residues early in the read; its end comes from the germline J gene. The V and J genes are TRBV7-9 and TRBJ1-1, with D perhaps matching TRBD1 (5 bases). Germline values: CDR1 SEHNR, CDR2 FQNEAQ (reference sequence). The CDR3 contains 13 residues. CDR3 amino acids: CSSSLQVGPEAFF. The part of the CDR3 DNA that was read is TGTTCCAGCAGCTTACAGGTGGGCCCAGAA.

This clone was seen at least ten times. Coverage ceases 3 residues before the CDR3 finishes, and the germline J gene fills in the end. The chain recombines TRBV5-1 with TRBJ2-3; 8 bases align to TRBD2. Unmatched junction bases numbered 9, after V lost 0 bases and J lost 6 bases. Germline V lookup: CDR1 SGHRS, CDR2 YFSETQ. The CDR3 spans 16 residues. The chain's CDR3 is CASSLAGRGAVDTQYF. The CDR3 DNA, read in part, is TGCGCCAGCAGCTTGGCCGGGCGGGGGGCGGTGGATACG.

As concerns this clone: The read halts 3 residues ahead of the CDR3 end, with the missing end drawn from the germline J gene. V is TRBV7-8 and J is TRBJ1-6, with 8 bases that match TRBD1. The CDR3 is 13 residues long. V lost 9 bases to trimming and J lost 8 bases; unmatched junction nucleotides: 6. The germline gives CDR1 SGHVS, CDR2 FQNEAQ. The CDR3 here is CASGQGGDSPLHF. The CDR3 bases that were read are TGTGCCAGTGGACAGGGTGGTGATTCACCC.

This clone was counted only a few times. The read ends 3 residues shy of where the CDR3 ends; the end is completed using the germline J gene. The chain has TRBV2 and TRBJ1-2; D may be TRBD1 (6 bases). Germline assignment: CDR1 SNHLY and CDR2 FYNNEI. Deletions cut 4 bases from V and 4 bases from J, with 10 bases between. The CDR3 spans 13 residues. The covered CDR3 bases are TGTGCCAGCAGTGCCACAGGGATCTATGGC. Translating it yields CASSATGIYG. The CDR3 in full is CASSATGIYGYTF.

This clone showed up just a few times. The CDR3 end falls 3 residues outside the read, so it is completed with the germline J gene. The chain recombines TRBV30 with TRBJ1-5; possibly TRBD1 for D (6 bases). The CDR3 runs to 16 residues. Germline V gives CDR1 GTSNPN, CDR2 SVGIG (reference sequence). V was shortened by 5 bases and J by 1 base, with 18 bases between the two germline ends. CDR3 bases read: TGTGCCTGGGATGGGGGCCCCCCGGGAAGCAATCAGCCC. It translates to CAWDGGPPGSNQP. The whole CDR3 sequence reads CAWDGGPPGSNQPQHF. The full variable domain, in which reference TRBV30 and TRBJ1-5 provide the parts outside the CDR3, is SQTIHQWPATLVQPVGSPLSLECTVEGTSNPNLYWYRQAAGRGLQLLFYSVGIGQISSEVPQNLSASRPQDRQFILSSKKLLLSDSGFYLCAWDGGPPGSNQPQHFGDGTRLSIL.

Comment on this clone: The read stops 3 residues short of the end of the CDR3; the missing end is completed from the germline J gene. J is TRBJ2-7 and V is TRBV29-1; 9 bases map to TRBD1. Germline CDR1 reads SQVTM; CDR2 reads ANQGSEA. The CDR3 contains 15 residues. V was clipped by 6 bases and J by 1 base; unmatched bases: 10. The CDR3 loop is CSVPRTGAGSYEQYF. Partial CDR3 DNA: TGCAGCGTACCGCGGACAGGGGCAGGGTCCTACGAG.

This clone showed up just a few times. The sequence runs out 3 residues before the end of the CDR3; the remainder is reconstructed from the germline J gene. This chain joins TRBV30 and TRBJ1-2, with TRBD1 identical over 11 bases. The CDR3 runs to 13 residues. CDR1 is GTSNPN, CDR2 SVGIG, per germline (reference sequence). J gave up 6 bases and V 7 bases, and 7 bases lay outside the gene matches. CDR3 DNA (partial): TGTGCCTCCAGGACAGGGGGCTCTAATGGC. It codes for CASRTGGSNG. The entire CDR3 protein is CASRTGGSNGYTF.

This clone has a handful of counts. The read terminates 3 residues before the CDR3 end, so the remaining end is supplied by the germline J gene. Other DNA sequences of this sample code for an identical CDR3. The rearrangement joins TRBV18 to TRBJ2-1; possible D gene TRBD1, 5 bases. This CDR3 contains 15 residues. V gave up 3 bases and J gave up 4 bases, with 13 bases separating them. Per germline, CDR1 KGHSH and CDR2 LQKENI. The CDR3 loop reads CASSPQGAVYNEQFF. Incomplete CDR3 DNA: TGTGCCAGCTCACCGCAGGGCGCGGTTTACAATGAG.

This clone has just a few counts. The read gets to within 3 residues of the CDR3 end, and the germline J gene fills in the rest. This chain uses TRBV30 with TRBJ2-5; a possible D gene is TRBD1 (6 bases). The V end was cut by 3 bases, the J end by 2 bases, with 10 bases between. The CDR3 loop spans 13 amino acids. Germline CDR1 GTSNPN, CDR2 SVGIG (reference sequence). The sequenced CDR3 bases are TGTGCCTGGAGCCGACAGGCACAAGAGACC. Translating it yields CAWSRQAQET. The entire CDR3 protein reads CAWSRQAQETQYF.

This clone occurred a few times. The sequence runs out 3 residues before the end of the CDR3; the remainder is reconstructed from the germline J gene. The rearrangement links TRBV19 to TRBJ2-5, with a weak D call TRBD1 (6 bases). With 5 bases removed from V and 1 base from J, the gap between germline ends came to 14 bases. Germline V gene data show CDR1 as LNHDA and CDR2 as SQIVND (reference sequence). CDR3 length: 15 amino acids. The CDR3 sequence: CASSSPRGPQETQYF. The CDR3 bases that were read are TGTGCCAGTAGTTCCCCCAGGGGACCCCAAGAGACC. Full variable domain (outside the CDR3, taken from reference TRBV19 and TRBJ2-5): DGGITQSPKYLFRKEGQNVTLSCEQNLNHDAMYWYRQDPGQGLRLIYYSQIVNDFQKGDIAEGYSVSREKKESFPLTVTSAQKNPTAFYLCASSSPRGPQETQYFGPGTRLLVL.

In this sample, this clone turned up a few times. With the read ending 3 residues before the CDR3 end, the germline J gene is used to fill in that end. The V gene is TRBV20-1, the J gene TRBJ1-5, with D uncertain. The germline gives CDR1 DFQATT, CDR2 SNEGSKA (reference sequence). V lost 2 bases to trimming and J lost 2 bases, with 10 bases between them. The CDR3 extends over 14 amino acids. CDR3 DNA (partial): TGCAGTGCTAGAAAGGTTTTGGGCAATCAGCCC. Protein product: CSARKVLGNQP. The full CDR3 reads CSARKVLGNQPQHF.

This clone showed up just a few times. The DNA read from the CDR3 is TGTGCCAGCAGCTGGGACAGGGAACCCTCCTACGAG. This translates into CASSWDREPSYE. The entire CDR3 reads CASSWDREPSYEQYF. The rearrangement uses TRBV11-2 and TRBJ2-7; 9 nucleotides agree with TRBD1. The missing CDR3 end, 3 residues past where the read stops, is filled in from the germline J gene. Germline V gives CDR1 SGHAT, CDR2 FQNNGV. Trimming cost V 4 bases and J 0 bases; bases outside gene matches: 4. CDR3 length: 15 residues.

This clone was detected only a few times. The CDR3 goes on 3 residues after the read ends, and that part is filled in from the germline J gene. The V call is TRBV20-1, the J call TRBJ2-5; TRBD2 aligns across 7 bases. The V and J ends lost 1 base and 3 bases, in that order; junction bases with no gene match: 11. Germline CDR1 and CDR2: DFQATT and SNEGSKA (reference sequence). The CDR3 length is 16 residues. CDR3 bases read: TGCAGTGCTAGAGGAGCGGGGCGAATTTTTAAAGAGACC. This sequence encodes CSARGAGRIFKET. The CDR3, in full, reads CSARGAGRIFKETQYF.

A note on this clone: The sequenced fragment ends 3 residues before the CDR3 boundary, so the rest is inferred from the germline J gene. The chain joins TRBV18 to TRBJ2-4; no clear D. Germline loops: CDR1 KGHSH, CDR2 LQKENI. Trimming took 3 bases from V and 0 from J, leaving 9 bases between them. The CDR3 runs to 15 residues. CDR3 amino acids: CASSPTRLAKNIQYF. The DNA read from the CDR3 is TGTGCCAGCTCACCGACACGATTAGCCAAAAACATT.

This clone is labeled as medium-sized. The read comes to an end 3 residues before the CDR3 does, leaving the germline J gene to fill in the end. The gene calls are TRBV20-1 and TRBJ1-5, with 8 bases aligning to TRBD1. The CDR3 extends over 14 amino acids. The junction had 7 bases not matched to a gene; V was cut back by 5 bases and J by 4 bases. Germline CDR1 DFQATT, CDR2 SNEGSKA (reference sequence). The CDR3 protein is CSAAHRGGNQPQHF. The sequenced CDR3 bases are TGCAGTGCTGCTCACAGGGGGGGGAATCAGCCC.

With regard to this clone: The read stops 3 residues short of the end of the CDR3; the missing end is completed from the germline J gene. This chain links TRBV19 with TRBJ2-1, with D possibly being TRBD1 or TRBD2 (6 bases each). Trimming took off 4 bases at V and 7 bases at J, with 23 bases between the two ends. The CDR3 is made up of 17 amino acids. CDR1 is LNHDA, CDR2 SQIVND, per germline (reference sequence). CDR3: CASSTPQGDRRVNEQFF. CDR3 DNA, as far as it was read: TGTGCCAGTAGTACCCCCCAGGGAGACAGGAGGGTTAATGAG.

As concerns this clone: Read data end 3 residues before the CDR3 end; the end is taken from the germline J gene. The V and J genes are TRBV7-2 and TRBJ2-3; unclear D gene. This CDR3 is 14 amino acids long. Germline lookup yields CDR1 SGHTA and CDR2 FQGNSA. The germline V and J ends were trimmed by 5 bases and 6 bases, with 15 bases remaining between them. The covered CDR3 bases are TGTGCCAGCAGCGGTTACCTTAGCTCCGATACG. Amino acid sequence: CASSGYLSSDT. The full CDR3 protein is CASSGYLSSDTQYF.

This clone was detected many times. Read data end 3 residues before the CDR3 end; the end is taken from the germline J gene. The chain has TRBV20-1 and TRBJ2-5; no reliable D call. The CDR3 contains 11 residues. Looked up from germline, CDR1 is DFQATT and CDR2 is SNEGSKA (reference sequence). Between the trimmed V and J ends, which lost 6 bases and 2 bases, there was a span of 7 bases. The part of the CDR3 DNA that was read is TGCAGTGCCCAGGATCAAGAGACC. It is translated as CSAQDQET. The entire CDR3 reads CSAQDQETQYF.

This clone was seen at least ten times. The CDR3 extends 3 residues past the end of the read, so its final part is completed from the germline J gene. The rearrangement joins TRBV30 to TRBJ1-5, with D tentatively TRBD1 (6 bases). The germline V and J ends were trimmed by 2 bases and 0 bases, with 20 bases remaining between them. Germline loops: CDR1 GTSNPN, CDR2 SVGIG (reference sequence). The CDR3 length is 18 residues. The covered CDR3 bases are TGTGCCTGGAGTAACGGCCAGGTAGGGGGATATAGCAATCAGCCC. Translating gives CAWSNGQVGGYSNQP. The complete CDR3 protein is CAWSNGQVGGYSNQPQHF.

In its sample, this clone was seen a few times. The read is 3 residues too short to cover the CDR3 end, so that end is filled in from the germline J gene. This chain connects TRBV7-2 to TRBJ2-7, with a tentative D call TRBD1 (6 bases). The CDR3 totals 15 residues. V lost 6 bases, J lost 3 bases, and 18 bases lay in between. The germline gives CDR1 SGHTA, CDR2 FQGNSA. The CDR3 sequence is CASRSTGRSFYEQYF. The sequenced CDR3 bases are TGTGCCAGCAGATCGACAGGCCGTAGCTTCTACGAG. Supplemented by reference TRBV7-2 and TRBJ2-7, the full variable domain reads GAGVSQSPSNKVTEKGKDVELRCDPISGHTALYWYRQSLGQGLEFLIYFQGNSAPDKSGLPSDRFSAERTGGSVSTLTIQRTQQEDSAVYLCASRSTGRSFYEQYFGPGTRLTVT.

CDR3 bases read: TGTGCCAGCAGTGAAGCGGGCAGGGGGCCCTACGAG. This gives the protein CASSEAGRGPYE. The entire CDR3 protein reads CASSEAGRGPYEQYF. This chain joins TRBV6-1 and TRBJ2-7, with TRBD1 matching over 8 bases. The read halts 3 residues ahead of the CDR3 end, with the missing end drawn from the germline J gene. This CDR3 is 15 amino acids long. The V and J ends lost 0 bases and 2 bases, in that order; junction bases with no gene match: 3. Germline V gene data show CDR1 as MNHNS and CDR2 as SASEGT.

This clone was counted between two and nine times. The read stops 3 residues short of the end of the CDR3; the missing end is completed from the germline J gene. The chain couples TRBV7-9 to TRBJ2-3; D ambiguous. The CDR3 consists of 12 residues. The germline V gene has CDR1 SEHNR and CDR2 FQNEAQ (reference sequence). The CDR3 bases that were read are TGTGCCAGCAGCTTAGAGCCCCCCTCG. This codes for CASSLEPPS. The CDR3 in full is CASSLEPPSQYF. The full variable domain, completed using reference TRBV7-9 and TRBJ2-3, is DTGVSQNPRHKITKRGQNVTFRCDPISEHNRLYWYRQTLGQGPEFLTYFQNEAQLEKSRLLSDRFSAERPKGSFSTLEIQRTEQGDSAMYLCASSLEPPSQYFGPGTRLTVL.